This T cell receptor (beta chain) was recorded in a study of Ad26.COV2.S vaccination and SARS-CoV-2 variants. Turning to the study itself: Intramuscularly, Ad26.COV2.S was given either once or twice, 56 days apart.

The CDR3 has 16 amino acids. The germline gives CDR1 MDHEN, CDR2 SYDVKM. V gave up 2 bases and J gave up 2 bases; unmatched junction bases: 7. The assay was immunoSEQ multiplex PCR, and TCRdb's table has in-frame clones only and misses some. The sample yields over 400,000 clones, around 93% seen once. The treatment is: roughly 20 received Ad26.COV2.S at low or high dose, single or two shots; roughly five received placebo; per-sample allocation not given. The samples date from day 63 after the first vaccine or placebo injection. This clone has a single count. Its antigen is not known. Whole-study findings and limits: The study found similar non-spike TCR breadth in vaccine and placebo recipients. There was reportedly substantial breadth in spike-specific CD8+ and CD4+ T cell responses after vaccination. Those who received the vaccine showed greater spike-specific TCR breadth than those given placebo.

This receptor was identified in a person aged 18-65 years who received the Ad26.COV2.S COVID-19 vaccine or a placebo. Source: peripheral blood, taken in a trial of Ad26.COV2.S vaccine versus placebo. The V call is TRBV28, the J call TRBJ2-5; 8 positions agree with TRBD2. The CDR3 DNA sequence: TGTGCCAGCAGTTTAAGTGTAGCGGGGCATCAAGAGACCCAGTACTTC. Translating it yields CASSLSVAGHQETQYF. Full variable domain (outside the CDR3, taken from reference TRBV28 and TRBJ2-5): DVKVTQSSRYLVKRTGEKVFLECVQDMDHENMFWYRQDPGLGLRLIYFSYDVKMKEKGDIPEGYSVSREKKERFSLILESASTNQTSMYLCASSLSVAGHQETQYFGPGTRLLVL.